This is a list of T cell receptor beta chains from one sample in a study of T cell responses to AZD1222 COVID-19 vaccine. This table comes from immunoSEQ multiplex PCR, and its TCRdb copy is limited to in-frame clones, with some not included. The repertoire has 130,000 to 150,000 clones, around 93% of them found once; the top ten carry around 2.7%. Sequenced here: peripheral blood, sampled on day 0 of AZD1222 vaccination. Every receptor here comes from an adult in good health. Both conserved end residues are part of each CDR3. Fields, in order: clone size, D gene, V gene, J gene, CDR3 protein, CDR3 DNA. The D gene is left open where the match is weak. Some rows mark clone size as missing; the rest say once, few, many or name a class of expanded clone.

abundance: -
d_gene: -
v_gene: TRBV7-3
j_gene: TRBJ2-1
CDR3aa: CASSQSSSSYNEQFF
CDR3nt: TGTGCCAGCAGCCAAAGCTCTAGCTCCTACAATGAGCAGTTCTTC

abundance: few
d_gene: -
v_gene: TRBV2
j_gene: TRBJ1-6
CDR3aa: CASSLGLGGSPLHF
CDR3nt: TGTGCCAGCAGTCTGGGACTGGGAGGTTCACCCCTCCACTTT

abundance: -
d_gene: TRBD1
v_gene: TRBV13
j_gene: TRBJ2-7
CDR3aa: CASSFDGTGRYEQYF
CDR3nt: TGTGCCAGCAGCTTCGACGGGACAGGGAGGTACGAGCAGTACTTC

abundance: -
d_gene: -
v_gene: TRBV14
j_gene: TRBJ1-4
CDR3aa: CASSQDGGQGNEKLFF
CDR3nt: TGTGCCAGCAGCCAAGACGGTGGGCAGGGGAATGAAAAACTGTTTTTT

abundance: -
d_gene: -
v_gene: TRBV27
j_gene: TRBJ1-6
CDR3aa: CASSILTVPGSPLHF
CDR3nt: TGTGCCAGCAGTATCCTGACAGTCCCTGGATCACCCCTCCACTTT

abundance: -
d_gene: TRBD2
v_gene: TRBV11-2
j_gene: TRBJ2-1
CDR3aa: CASSTRLTSGGSYNEQFF
CDR3nt: TGTGCCAGCAGCACCCGGTTGACTAGCGGGGGCTCCTACAATGAGCAGTTCTTC

abundance: -
d_gene: -
v_gene: TRBV7-9
j_gene: TRBJ2-6
CDR3aa: CASSFWGQGANVLTF
CDR3nt: TGTGCCAGCAGCTTTTGGGGGCAAGGGGCCAACGTCCTGACTTTC

abundance: -
d_gene: -
v_gene: TRBV19
j_gene: TRBJ1-5
CDR3aa: CASSTLQPQHF
CDR3nt: TGTGCCAGTAGTACGCTACAGCCCCAGCATTTT

abundance: -
d_gene: TRBD1
v_gene: TRBV7-8
j_gene: TRBJ1-5
CDR3aa: CASSPRTGANQPQHF
CDR3nt: TGTGCCAGCAGCCCCCGCACAGGGGCCAATCAGCCCCAGCATTTT

abundance: -
d_gene: -
v_gene: TRBV28
j_gene: TRBJ2-2
CDR3aa: CASSLLDRHTGELFF
CDR3nt: TGTGCCAGCAGTCTTCTTGACAGGCATACCGGGGAGCTGTTTTTT

abundance: -
d_gene: -
v_gene: TRBV7-9
j_gene: TRBJ2-1
CDR3aa: CASSWRINEQFF
CDR3nt: TGTGCCAGCAGCTGGAGGATTAATGAGCAGTTCTTC

abundance: once
d_gene: TRBD1
v_gene: TRBV27
j_gene: TRBJ2-1
CDR3aa: CASSPDRVRNEQFF
CDR3nt: TGTGCCAGCAGCCCCGACAGGGTCCGCAATGAGCAGTTCTTC

abundance: -
d_gene: -
v_gene: TRBV24-1
j_gene: TRBJ2-3
CDR3aa: CATSGNPFSAGGSTDTQYF
CDR3nt: TGTGCCACCAGTGGTAACCCATTCTCAGCGGGTGGGAGCACAGATACGCAGTATTTT

abundance: -
d_gene: -
v_gene: TRBV10-2
j_gene: TRBJ1-5
CDR3aa: CASCPAGVSNQPQHF
CDR3nt: TGCGCCAGCTGCCCGGCAGGGGTTAGCAATCAGCCCCAGCATTTT

abundance: -
d_gene: -
v_gene: TRBV12-3/TRBV12-4
j_gene: TRBJ2-7
CDR3aa: CASSLSRSYEQYF
CDR3nt: TGTGCCAGCAGTCTCTCTAGGTCCTACGAGCAGTACTTC

abundance: few
d_gene: TRBD2
v_gene: TRBV30
j_gene: TRBJ2-1
CDR3aa: CAWVLSGRGAYNEQFF
CDR3nt: TGTGCCTGGGTCCTTAGCGGGAGGGGCGCCTACAATGAGCAGTTCTTC

abundance: -
d_gene: -
v_gene: TRBV5-6
j_gene: TRBJ2-5
CDR3aa: CASSEGPKTQYF
CDR3nt: TGTGCCAGCAGCGAGGGGCCAAAGACCCAGTACTTC

abundance: -
d_gene: -
v_gene: TRBV7-2
j_gene: TRBJ1-5
CDR3aa: CASSLVANSNQPQHF
CDR3nt: TGTGCCAGCAGCTTAGTAGCAAATAGCAATCAGCCCCAGCATTTT

abundance: -
d_gene: -
v_gene: TRBV27
j_gene: TRBJ2-1
CDR3aa: CASSFAALSYNEQFF
CDR3nt: TGTGCCAGCAGTTTTGCGGCGCTTTCCTACAATGAGCAGTTCTTC

abundance: -
d_gene: -
v_gene: TRBV6-6
j_gene: TRBJ2-7
CDR3aa: CASSYIQGSYEQYF
CDR3nt: TGTGCCAGCAGTTATATCCAGGGCTCCTACGAGCAGTACTTC

abundance: -
d_gene: -
v_gene: TRBV3-1/TRBV3-2
j_gene: TRBJ2-7
CDR3aa: CASTDSYEQYF
CDR3nt: TGTGCCAGCACCGACAGCTACGAGCAGTACTTC

abundance: -
d_gene: TRBD2
v_gene: TRBV25-1
j_gene: TRBJ2-3
CDR3aa: CASRAGGGGADTQYF
CDR3nt: TGTGCCAGCAGAGCGGGAGGAGGAGGTGCAGATACGCAGTATTTT

abundance: -
d_gene: -
v_gene: TRBV28
j_gene: TRBJ1-1
CDR3aa: CASAPPGRKGAFF
CDR3nt: TGTGCCAGCGCACCCCCAGGGCGCAAGGGGGCTTTCTTT

abundance: -
d_gene: -
v_gene: TRBV5-1
j_gene: TRBJ1-2
CDR3aa: CASSLYRPNYGYTF
CDR3nt: TGCGCCAGCAGCTTGTACAGGCCGAACTATGGCTACACCTTC

abundance: -
d_gene: -
v_gene: TRBV13
j_gene: TRBJ2-1
CDR3aa: CASSDKNSGDNEQFF
CDR3nt: TGTGCCAGCAGCGACAAGAACTCAGGGGACAATGAGCAGTTCTTC

abundance: -
d_gene: -
v_gene: TRBV5-1
j_gene: TRBJ1-1
CDR3aa: CASSLQPVNTEAFF
CDR3nt: TGCGCCAGCAGCTTACAGCCCGTGAACACTGAAGCTTTCTTT

abundance: -
d_gene: -
v_gene: TRBV28
j_gene: TRBJ1-1
CDR3aa: CASSVGANTEAFF
CDR3nt: TGTGCCAGCTCGGTGGGGGCGAACACTGAAGCTTTCTTT

abundance: once
d_gene: -
v_gene: TRBV14
j_gene: TRBJ1-6
CDR3aa: CASSSQVRSPLHF
CDR3nt: TGTGCCAGCTCGTCACAGGTTAGGTCACCCCTCCACTTT

abundance: -
d_gene: -
v_gene: TRBV7-2
j_gene: TRBJ2-2
CDR3aa: CASSLGHTGELFF
CDR3nt: TGTGCCAGCAGCTTAGGTCACACCGGGGAGCTGTTTTTT

abundance: -
d_gene: -
v_gene: TRBV7-2
j_gene: TRBJ2-3
CDR3aa: CASSAGTITNTQYF
CDR3nt: TGTGCCAGCAGCGCCGGGACAATCACAAATACGCAGTATTTT

abundance: -
d_gene: -
v_gene: TRBV5-5
j_gene: TRBJ2-1
CDR3aa: CASSLSRKVYNEQFF
CDR3nt: TGTGCCAGCAGCTTGAGTCGGAAAGTCTACAATGAGCAGTTCTTC

abundance: -
d_gene: -
v_gene: TRBV5-1
j_gene: TRBJ1-4
CDR3aa: CASSLGVGTNEKLFF
CDR3nt: TGCGCCAGCAGCTTGGGAGTGGGGACTAATGAAAAACTGTTTTTT

abundance: once
d_gene: -
v_gene: TRBV11-3
j_gene: TRBJ1-3
CDR3aa: CASSLGGRPGNTIYF
CDR3nt: TGTGCCAGCAGCTTGGGGGGGAGACCTGGAAACACCATATATTTT

abundance: -
d_gene: TRBD2
v_gene: TRBV11-3
j_gene: TRBJ2-1
CDR3aa: CASSVSGGARHNEQFF
CDR3nt: TGTGCCAGCAGCGTTAGCGGGGGGGCTCGCCACAATGAGCAGTTCTTC

abundance: -
d_gene: -
v_gene: TRBV13
j_gene: TRBJ2-5
CDR3aa: CASSGGVQETQYF
CDR3nt: TGTGCCAGCAGTGGAGGGGTTCAAGAGACCCAGTACTTC

abundance: -
d_gene: -
v_gene: TRBV11-3
j_gene: TRBJ2-7
CDR3aa: CASSLGDGSYEQYF
CDR3nt: TGTGCCAGCAGCTTAGGGGACGGATCCTACGAGCAGTACTTC

abundance: -
d_gene: -
v_gene: TRBV4-1
j_gene: TRBJ1-6
CDR3aa: CASSQAYLQAPLHF
CDR3nt: TGCGCCAGCAGCCAAGCATATCTTCAGGCACCCCTCCACTTT

abundance: -
d_gene: -
v_gene: TRBV7-6
j_gene: TRBJ1-1
CDR3aa: CASSPARAEAFF
CDR3nt: TGTGCCAGCAGCCCGGCAAGGGCTGAAGCTTTCTTT

abundance: -
d_gene: -
v_gene: TRBV11-2
j_gene: TRBJ2-2
CDR3aa: CASSVRDFTTGELFF
CDR3nt: TGTGCCAGCAGTGTACGGGATTTTACCACCGGGGAGCTGTTTTTT

abundance: once
d_gene: -
v_gene: TRBV5-1
j_gene: TRBJ1-5
CDR3aa: CASSLQGSDQPQHF
CDR3nt: TGCGCCAGCAGCTTGCAGGGATCGGATCAGCCCCAGCATTTT

abundance: -
d_gene: -
v_gene: TRBV2
j_gene: TRBJ1-2
CDR3aa: CASILIGGAKSGKNYGYTF
CDR3nt: TGTGCCAGCATTTTGATTGGGGGCGCAAAGTCGGGGAAGAACTATGGCTACACCTTC

abundance: -
d_gene: -
v_gene: TRBV28
j_gene: TRBJ2-1
CDR3aa: CASWPGTRYNEQFF
CDR3nt: TGTGCCTCCTGGCCGGGGACCCGGTACAATGAGCAGTTCTTC

abundance: -
d_gene: TRBD1
v_gene: TRBV2
j_gene: TRBJ1-5
CDR3aa: CASKGGRGNQPQHF
CDR3nt: TGTGCCAGCAAAGGGGGCAGGGGGAATCAGCCCCAGCATTTT

abundance: -
d_gene: -
v_gene: TRBV7-9
j_gene: TRBJ2-1
CDR3aa: CASSLSGTDNEQFF
CDR3nt: TGTGCCAGCAGCTTGTCGGGAACGGACAATGAGCAGTTCTTC

abundance: -
d_gene: TRBD2
v_gene: TRBV5-1
j_gene: TRBJ2-3
CDR3aa: CASSVGAGAGTQYF
CDR3nt: TGCGCCAGCAGCGTCGGAGCGGGAGCTGGTACGCAGTATTTT

abundance: -
d_gene: -
v_gene: TRBV28
j_gene: TRBJ2-6
CDR3aa: CASNGFGISGANVLTF
CDR3nt: TGTGCCAGCAACGGTTTCGGGATCTCTGGGGCCAACGTCCTGACTTTC

abundance: once
d_gene: -
v_gene: TRBV18
j_gene: TRBJ1-3
CDR3aa: CASSPETGFSGNTIYF
CDR3nt: TGTGCCAGCTCACCCGAAACAGGGTTCTCAGGAAACACCATATATTTT

abundance: -
d_gene: -
v_gene: TRBV7-2
j_gene: TRBJ1-3
CDR3aa: CASSSGSSGNTIYF
CDR3nt: TGTGCCAGCAGCTCCGGCTCATCTGGAAACACCATATATTTT

abundance: -
d_gene: -
v_gene: TRBV5-4
j_gene: TRBJ2-3
CDR3aa: CASSLADTQYF
CDR3nt: TGTGCCAGCAGCTTGGCAGATACGCAGTATTTT

abundance: once
d_gene: TRBD1
v_gene: TRBV7-2
j_gene: TRBJ2-5
CDR3aa: CASSLRQGRRPGTQYF
CDR3nt: TGTGCCAGCAGCCTCCGACAGGGGCGCCGCCCGGGGACCCAGTACTTC